A selection of T cell receptor beta chains follows, all from one sample in a study of chemoradiotherapy in HPV16-positive cancers. Sequenced by immunoSEQ multiplex PCR; TCRdb stores in-frame clones only, minus some. This sample has about 8,900 clones, with about 85% found just once. Sequencing was performed on tumor tissue, taken from a patient who underwent chemoradiotherapy. The receptors were gathered from a human donor with HPV-associated anogenital cancer. The CDR3 runs from the conserved cysteine through the conserved F or W.

TRBJ1-4	TRBV2	CASTVTGTNEKLFF
TRBJ2-7	TRBV4-1	CASSQVGRAKPYEQYF
TRBJ2-3	TRBV11-3	CASSPFGGQISDTQYF
TRBJ2-7	TRBV11-2	CASSLGAGGSYEQYF
TRBJ1-1	TRBV11-2	CASSLGLNTEAFF
TRBJ2-3	TRBV5-4	CASRQGGITDTQYF
TRBJ1-6	TRBV30	CAWSYSTGRPLHF
TRBJ1-6	TRBV30	CAWSVGWDSSPLHF
TRBJ1-6	TRBV5-1	CASSLEYSLDSPLHF
TRBJ1-1	TRBV4-1	CASSPQGQKAFF
TRBJ2-7	TRBV5-4	CASSSPAGGQSLEQYF
TRBJ2-7	TRBV14	CASSQAPPVQYF
TRBJ2-2	TRBV15	CATSRDMGQGTGELFF
TRBJ1-1	TRBV7-9	CASSLGGRNTEAFF
TRBJ2-5	TRBV6-5	CASSTSSAGETQYF
TRBJ2-6	TRBV5-6	CASTLTAPSGANVLTF
TRBJ1-5	TRBV19	CASSIVAGGDQPQHF
TRBJ1-5	TRBV28	CASSLQGNQPQHF
TRBJ2-7	TRBV5-4	CASSFDRVVDEQYF
TRBJ1-5	TRBV18	CASSPLQGVGQPQHF
TRBJ2-5	TRBV5-4	CASSLISSQTQYF
TRBJ1-4	TRBV5-1	CASSPSPEEKLFF
TRBJ2-4	TRBV14	CASSPGGGNIQYF
TRBJ2-5	TRBV15	CATSYGGETQYF
TRBJ2-3	TRBV7-9	CAAGQGSVNTQYF
TRBJ2-7	TRBV11-2	CASSLTGMARPKGHEQYF
TRBJ1-4	TRBV2	CASRRGQSEKLFF
TRBJ2-1	TRBV10-3	CAISDPGVGYNEQFF
TRBJ2-3	TRBV5-1	CASSLGGFGTDTQYF
TRBJ2-3	TRBV18	CASSPESDLFYVTQYF
TRBJ2-1	TRBV10-3	CAISVRGFSGGSQNNEQFF
TRBJ1-2	TRBV6-1	CASSEVLGLGGYTF
TRBJ1-6	TRBV25-1	CASSSGSIPLHF
TRBJ2-5	TRBV4-1	CASSIPDPEETQYF
TRBJ2-1	TRBV10-3	CAISGTSGSGNEQFF
TRBJ2-7	TRBV18	CASSPRTSGRDEQYF
TRBJ2-7	TRBV18	CASSPRGSGPYEQYF
TRBJ2-7	TRBV20-1	CSAQNRDEQYF
TRBJ1-1	TRBV18	CASSLRDRGANTEAFF
TRBJ2-1	TRBV11-3	CASTNHNEQFF
TRBJ1-1	TRBV19	CASSNRDGTEAFF
TRBJ2-1	TRBV10-1	CASSESFANEQFF
TRBJ1-1	TRBV29-1	CSGTLNTEAFF
TRBJ2-7	TRBV9	CASSRDTGTSYEQYF
TRBJ1-2	TRBV4-2	CASSQVGTAPSGYTF